This T cell receptor (beta chain) derives from a study of shared clonotypes between healthy human individuals (dated by TCRdb to 2018 to 2020). Broadly, across the study: The cohort comprised a couple of women and a few men aged 18 to 49 years. Libraries were prepared and TCR repertoires were sequenced by different laboratories using diverse techniques, in order to increase sequencing depth and limit assay-specific biases. The study deeply sequenced blood TCR repertoires of about five healthy adults to estimate repertoire size and the extent of clonotype sharing between individuals. For each donor, CD4 naive and CD4 memory were each run on three plates, CD8 naive on two plates, and CD8 memory on one plate. Between about 0.9 and 9 billion PBMCs per donor were obtained by leukapheresis.

The table lists this clone with a count of one. This receptor's antigen is unknown. No much larger clone exists at a distance of one base, and base qualities are not known. Using the deep immunoSEQ assay, TCR CDR3 regions were amplified from genomic DNA by multiplex PCR. For each cell subset, the extracted genomic DNA was distributed evenly across all wells of several immunoSEQ 96-well plates, and each plate served as one replicate. For sorted subsets, each replicate PCR was loaded with roughly 200 ng genomic DNA, equivalent to 30,000 or so T cell genomes. Purified libraries were measured with a Qubit 3.0 fluorometer, size-checked on a Bioanalyzer 2100, and measured again with the KAPA Library Quantification kit. Every immunoSEQ 96-well plate was sequenced on a separate single-read 150-cycle Illumina NextSeq 550 flow cell. The paper's data handling went like this. The immunoSEQ output contained only junctional sequences without quality scores, so filtering could not match that applied to full-length reads. To assign V/J genes and CDR3, sequences were annotated against IMGT germline references using PyIR, a Python wrapper for IgBLAST v1.9. Any read was removed if the V/J assignment was weak (E-value above 1e-6), the CDR3 was missing, or the read contained stop codons, out-of-frame junctions, or ambiguous translated residues. V3J clonotypes were defined by identical inferred V gene, J gene, and CDR3 amino acid sequence. The percentage overlap between two repertoires was calculated by dividing the number of shared unique clonotypes by the size of the smaller repertoire. Repertoire richness was assessed with RTK rarefaction, the Chao1 estimator, and Recon v2.1 estimates of unobserved clonotypes. Generation probabilities were computed with OLGA for all TCRbeta clonotypes obtained by the gDNA method from several donors. TCRdb stores this immuneACCESS table with in-frame sequences only. Part of the clones is absent; in the studies checked, under half of the shortfall reflects unresolved V genes, and no reason is known for the rest. V and J calls plus clone size are reproduced from that table; the DNA served to infer D and trimming. The sample yields 2 million to 2.5 million clones; roughly 92% were counted once. The ten most abundant clones make up around 0.4% of the sample.

Healthy HIV-negative adults with no recently reported acute infections or vaccinations were included as donors. All donors were Caucasian adults living in Nashville, Tennessee, USA. CD4+ T cells were enriched by magnetic negative selection; naive cells were then positively selected on CD45RA, and the negative fraction formed the memory subset. Blood was collected by leukapheresis, and PBMCs were isolated by Ficoll-Histopaque density gradient centrifugation and then cryopreserved in liquid nitrogen vapor phase. Analytical flow cytometry was used to check the purity and quantity of each magnetically sorted T cell population. From each sorted fraction, genomic DNA was isolated and quantified by UV absorbance on a Nanodrop 2000c. The investigation overall reported the following: Sampling was restricted to blood, and TCR repertoires in tissues likely differ from the TCR repertoires found in blood. Pairwise subsampling indicated that sequencing depth was expected to affect the degree of clonotype sharing among donors. Higher generation probabilities were observed for clonotypes shared by all four sorted-subset donors than for non-shared clonotypes. When a handful of donors were compared, the shared fraction of clonotypes was approximately 5% for naive CD4, 3% to 4% for naive CD8, 2% to 2.5% for memory CD4, and under 0.5% for memory CD8. Rarefaction of sorted-subset datasets indicated incomplete sequencing despite the large sequencing depth. Because the study included a small number of donors, the genetic and exposure-history diversity represented was limited. Estimated clonotype richness was generally larger for naive than for memory subsets.

A distance of 13 bases separates the germline ends of V and J, which lose 1 base and 8 bases respectively. The CDR3, cysteine through phenylalanine, is 14 amino acids long. The sequence is cut down to CDR3 DNA, 42 bases in frame from base 1. Per the germline V gene, SGHAT is the CDR1 and FQNNGV is the CDR2. This receptor was identified in a man aged 18-30 years in good health. Some clones in this sample may be carry-over from other donors' samples. The sequence links TRBV11-2 to TRBJ2-3; perhaps TRBD2 is the D gene, with 5 bases matching. Material: naive CD4+ T cells from PBMCs. This specimen's cell subset or site label, per the study, means: CD45RA+ positively selected. The CDR3 protein is CASSLGTGVGTQYF. The base sequence is TGTGCCAGCAGCTTAGGGACTGGCGTGGGTACGCAGTATTTT.